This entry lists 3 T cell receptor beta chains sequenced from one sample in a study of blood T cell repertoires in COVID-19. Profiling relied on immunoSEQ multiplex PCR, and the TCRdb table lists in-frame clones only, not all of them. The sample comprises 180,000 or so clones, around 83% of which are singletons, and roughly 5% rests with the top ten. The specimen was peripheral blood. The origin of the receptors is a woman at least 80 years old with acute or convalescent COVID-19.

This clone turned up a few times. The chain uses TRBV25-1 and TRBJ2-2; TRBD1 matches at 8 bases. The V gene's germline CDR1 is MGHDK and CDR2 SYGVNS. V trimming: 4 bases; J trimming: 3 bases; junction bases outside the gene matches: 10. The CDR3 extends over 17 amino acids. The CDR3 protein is CASSVFSGGVDTGELFF. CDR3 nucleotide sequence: TGTGCCAGCAGTGTTTTCTCAGGGGGCGTTGACACCGGGGAGCTGTTTTTT. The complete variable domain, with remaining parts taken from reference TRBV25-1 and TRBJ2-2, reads EADIYQTPRYLVIGTGKKITLECSQTMGHDKMYWYQQDPGMELHLIHYSYGVNSTEKGDLSSESTVSRIRTEHFPLTLESARPSHTSQYLCASSVFSGGVDTGELFFGEGSRLTVL.

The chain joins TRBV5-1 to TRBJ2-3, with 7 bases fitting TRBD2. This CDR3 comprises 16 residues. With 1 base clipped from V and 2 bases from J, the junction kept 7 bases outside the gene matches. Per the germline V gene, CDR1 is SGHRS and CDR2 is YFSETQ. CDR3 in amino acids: CASSLPSGLNTDTQYF. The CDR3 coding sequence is TGCGCCAGCAGCTTGCCTAGCGGCTTAAACACAGATACGCAGTATTTT.

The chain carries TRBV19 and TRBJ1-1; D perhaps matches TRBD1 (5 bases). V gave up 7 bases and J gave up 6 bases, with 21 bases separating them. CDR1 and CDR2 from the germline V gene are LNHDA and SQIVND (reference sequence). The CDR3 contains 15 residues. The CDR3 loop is CASIPGSAGRSEAFF. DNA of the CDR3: TGTGCCAGTATTCCGGGGAGTGCAGGGAGGTCTGAAGCTTTCTTT.